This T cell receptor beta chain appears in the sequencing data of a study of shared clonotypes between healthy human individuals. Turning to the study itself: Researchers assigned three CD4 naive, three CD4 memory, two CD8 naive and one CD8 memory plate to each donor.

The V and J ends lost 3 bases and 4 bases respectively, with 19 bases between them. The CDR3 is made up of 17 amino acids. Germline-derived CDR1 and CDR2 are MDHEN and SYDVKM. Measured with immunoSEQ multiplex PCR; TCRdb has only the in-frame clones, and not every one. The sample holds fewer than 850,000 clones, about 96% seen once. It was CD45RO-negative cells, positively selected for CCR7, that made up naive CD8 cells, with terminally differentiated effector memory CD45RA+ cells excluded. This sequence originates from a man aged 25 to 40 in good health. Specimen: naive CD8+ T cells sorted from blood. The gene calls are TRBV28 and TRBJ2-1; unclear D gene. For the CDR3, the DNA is TGTGCCAGCAGTTTGTCCACAGTTCTGGCTAGTTACAATGAGCAGTTCTTC. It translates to CASSLSTVLASYNEQFF.